What follows describes a single TCR beta chain. Then a second PCR, running roughly 7 to 12 cycles, was carried out with a sample-barcoded 5' primer and a J-beta primer mix. TCRdb used MiXCR to reprocess the 5' RACE reads, holding one entry per CDR3 protein. The table lists about 1,400,000 distinct CDR3 sequences, approximately 40% of them singletons. The CDR3 runs to 16 residues. The germline CDR1 and CDR2 sequences are MGHRA and YSYEKL. J was trimmed by 2 bases and V by 1 base; bases with no gene match: 6. The sample is drawn from a study of blood T cells in healthy people across ages. Whenever a sample was processed, at least 6 million PBMCs were isolated.

The rearrangement links TRBV4-1 to TRBJ2-3, with 7 bases aligning to TRBD2. The sample consisted of blood. This sequence originates from a woman aged 18-29 years in good health. CDR3 residues: CASSQVGGSPTDTQYF. The CDR3, as DNA: TGCGCCAGCAGCCAAGTAGGCGGGAGCCCCACAGATACGCAGTATTTT.